Reported below is one TCR beta chain. What it binds is unknown. This sample stems from a study of Ad26.COV2.S vaccination and SARS-CoV-2 variants. Study results and limitations: Vaccine and placebo recipients had comparable breadth of non-spike TCRs. In TCR breadth and depth analyses, total T cell responses may have been underestimated.

Per germline, CDR1 SNHLY and CDR2 FYNNEI. The CDR3 consists of 11 residues. V lost 8 bases, J lost 6 bases, and 8 bases lay in between. Sample treatment: roughly 19 received Ad26.COV2.S at low or high dose, single or two shots; roughly 5 received placebo; per-sample allocation not given. The samples date from day 63 after the first vaccine or placebo injection. Aged 18-55 years, donor was enrolled in Boston in about 2020. Ad26 vector vaccine expressed Wuhan-strain SARS-CoV-2 spike. Clones were read by immunoSEQ multiplex PCR, and TCRdb kept only the in-frame ones, dropping some. In the table there are a few hundred thousand clones, 87% of which are singletons.

The gene calls are TRBV2 and TRBJ2-1, with D maybe TRBD2 (6 bases). This specimen was peripheral blood, taken in a trial of Ad26.COV2.S vaccine versus placebo. This TCR was sampled from a person between 18 and 60 years old who received the Ad26.COV2.S COVID-19 vaccine or a placebo. CDR3 DNA sequence: TGTGCCAGCTTACTAGCCAATGAGCAGTTCTTC. Amino acids: CASLLANEQFF.